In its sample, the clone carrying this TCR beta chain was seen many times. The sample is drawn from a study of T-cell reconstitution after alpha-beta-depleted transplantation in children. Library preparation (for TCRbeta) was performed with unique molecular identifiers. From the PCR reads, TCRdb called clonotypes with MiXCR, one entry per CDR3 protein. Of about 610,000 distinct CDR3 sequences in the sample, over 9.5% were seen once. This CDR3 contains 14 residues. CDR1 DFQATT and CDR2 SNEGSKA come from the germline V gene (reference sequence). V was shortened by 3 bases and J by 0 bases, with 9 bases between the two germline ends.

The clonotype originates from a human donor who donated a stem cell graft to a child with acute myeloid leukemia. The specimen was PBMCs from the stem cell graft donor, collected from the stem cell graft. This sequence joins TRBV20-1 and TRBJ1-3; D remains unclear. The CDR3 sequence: CSARAGHSGNTIYF. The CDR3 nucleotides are TGCAGTGCTAGGGCTGGGCACTCTGGAAACACCATATATTTT.